The sequence of this T cell receptor beta chain was determined in a study of control samples from healthy donors and cancer patients. Data came from immunoSEQ multiplex PCR; TCRdb stores just in-frame clones and leaves some out. The sample records about 84,000 clones, roughly nine tenths being singletons. Looked up from germline, CDR1 is MNHEY and CDR2 is SMNVEV (reference sequence). The CDR3 is made up of 15 amino acids. The V gene end was trimmed by 2 bases and the J gene end by 6 bases; junction bases not matched to a gene: 7. This clone was recorded once. V gene TRBV27 combines with J gene TRBJ1-1, with 9 bases aligning to TRBD1. Sequenced: blood. The source is a man under 40 in good health. The CDR3 region is CASSLEGTGRSEAFF. As DNA, the CDR3 is TGTGCCAGCAGTTTAGAAGGGACAGGGAGGTCTGAAGCTTTCTTT.